This T cell receptor (beta chain) stems from a study of radiotherapy plus CTLA-4 blockade in lung cancer. About the research overall: Objective responses arose in approximately 19% of patients, and approximately 30% experienced disease control.

The study's findings and limits: The authors reported that early blood T cell clone dynamics, with interferon-beta, best predicted response.

A remark on this clone: What it recognizes is unknown.

The study treated chemo-refractory metastatic non-small-cell lung cancer patients with focal radiation plus ipilimumab CTLA-4 blockade. CDR3 length: 15 amino acids. Germline-derived CDR1 and CDR2 are SGHDT and YYEEEE. V dropped 5 bases and J dropped 0 bases, with 15 bases sitting between them. TCRdb keeps only in-frame clones here, not all; method: immunoSEQ multiplex PCR. The sample lists under 110,000 clones; under 90% were seen once. Specimen: peripheral blood, collected from a patient treated with radiotherapy plus ipilimumab. The sequence derives from a human donor with non-small cell lung cancer that progressed on radiotherapy plus ipilimumab. Some clones in this sample may be carry-over from other donors' samples. The chain links TRBV5-6 to TRBJ2-7; weak D call: TRBD2 (6 bases). Here the CDR3 DNA reads TGTGCCAGCAGTGGATGGAGGGTAGCCTCCTACGAGCAGTACTTC. Its translation: CASSGWRVASYEQYF.